This record looks at one T cell receptor (beta chain) sequence and its context. The sample is drawn from a study of T cell changes during pregnancy in multiple sclerosis. Profiling relied on immunoSEQ multiplex PCR, and the TCRdb table lists in-frame clones only, not all of them. The sample has tens of thousands of clones; 80% to 90% are singletons. Trimming shortened V by 3 bases and J by 5 bases, and 7 bases separated the two germline ends. CDR1 is SNHLY, CDR2 FYNNEI, per germline. The length of the CDR3 is 12 residues. The chain combines TRBV2 with TRBJ1-2; D call uncertain. Sequencing was performed on CD4+ T cells from peripheral blood mononuclear cells, taken before pregnancy. The receptor's source is a female donor with multiple sclerosis, enrolled in a pregnancy study. CDR3 bases: TGTGCCAGCAGTGATTTGCAGTATGGCTACACCTTC. Amino acids: CASSDLQYGYTF.